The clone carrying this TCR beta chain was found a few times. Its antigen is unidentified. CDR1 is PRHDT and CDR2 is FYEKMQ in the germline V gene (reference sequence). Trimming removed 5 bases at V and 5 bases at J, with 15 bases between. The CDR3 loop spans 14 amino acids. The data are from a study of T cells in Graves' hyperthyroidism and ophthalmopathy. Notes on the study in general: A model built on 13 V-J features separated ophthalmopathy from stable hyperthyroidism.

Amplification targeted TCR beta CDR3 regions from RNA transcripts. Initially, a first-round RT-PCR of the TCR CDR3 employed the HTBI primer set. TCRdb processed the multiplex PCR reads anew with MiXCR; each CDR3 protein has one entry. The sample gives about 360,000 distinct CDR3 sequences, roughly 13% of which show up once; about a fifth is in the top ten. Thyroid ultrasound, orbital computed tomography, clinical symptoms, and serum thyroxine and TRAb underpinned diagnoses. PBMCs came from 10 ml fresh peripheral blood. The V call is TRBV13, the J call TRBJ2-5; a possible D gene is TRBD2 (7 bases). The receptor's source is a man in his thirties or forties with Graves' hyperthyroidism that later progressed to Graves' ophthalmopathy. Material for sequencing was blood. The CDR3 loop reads CASSRSGGWETQYF. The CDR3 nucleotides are TGTGCCAGCAGCCGCTCGGGGGGCTGGGAGACCCAGTACTTC.